In its sample, the clone carrying this TCR beta chain was seen once. Its antigen is still unknown. This specimen belongs to a study of PD-L1 blockade in urothelial cancer. Study-wide context: Analyzed time points were 3 weeks (second dose) and 6 weeks after therapy began. Study results and limitations: Pretreatment clonality of the blood TCR repertoire below the median was predictive of superior survival.

Measured with immunoSEQ multiplex PCR; TCRdb has only the in-frame clones, and not every one. There are around 50,000 clones in the sample; more than 80% occur only once, and 1% to 1.5% lies in the top ten. As to time point: pretreatment peripheral blood. Diagnoses among patients were locally advanced or metastatic urothelial carcinoma. Germline assignment: CDR1 SNHLY and CDR2 FYNNEI. This CDR3 comprises 14 residues. With 4 bases clipped from V and 6 bases from J, the junction kept 3 bases outside the gene matches. Material: PBMCs, obtained around atezolizumab (anti-PD-L1) treatment. This receptor was identified in a man aged 45 to 65 with urothelial cancer. The chain links TRBV2 to TRBJ1-4; 9 positions agree with TRBD1. The CDR3 sequence is CASSADRGYEKLFF. The CDR3 DNA reads TGTGCCAGCAGTGCGGACAGGGGCTATGAAAAACTGTTTTTT. Full variable domain (outside the CDR3, taken from reference TRBV2 and TRBJ1-4): EPEVTQTPSHQVTQMGQEVILRCVPISNHLYFYWYRQILGQKVEFLVSFYNNEISEKSEIFDDQFSVERPDGSNFTLKIRSTKLEDSAMYFCASSADRGYEKLFFGSGTQLSVL.